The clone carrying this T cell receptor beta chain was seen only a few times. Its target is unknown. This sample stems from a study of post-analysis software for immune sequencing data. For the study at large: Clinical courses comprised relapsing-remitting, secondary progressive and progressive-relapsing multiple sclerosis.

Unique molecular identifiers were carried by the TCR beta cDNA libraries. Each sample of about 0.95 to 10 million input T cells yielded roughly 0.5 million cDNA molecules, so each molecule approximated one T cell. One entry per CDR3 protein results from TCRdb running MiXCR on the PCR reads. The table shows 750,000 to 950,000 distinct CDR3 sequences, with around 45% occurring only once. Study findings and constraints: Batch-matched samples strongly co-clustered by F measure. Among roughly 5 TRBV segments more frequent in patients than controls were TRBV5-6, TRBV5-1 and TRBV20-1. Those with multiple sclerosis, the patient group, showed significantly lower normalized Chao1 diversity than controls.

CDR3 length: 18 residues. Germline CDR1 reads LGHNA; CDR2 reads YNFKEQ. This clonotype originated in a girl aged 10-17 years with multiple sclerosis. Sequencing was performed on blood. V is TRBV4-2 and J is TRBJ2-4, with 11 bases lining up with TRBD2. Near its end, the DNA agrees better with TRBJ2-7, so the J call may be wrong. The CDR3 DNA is TGTGCCAGCAGCCAAGATACGCTAGCGGGAGGCCCTGGCTACGAGCAGTACTTC. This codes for CASSQDTLAGGPGYEQYF.